The 32 T cell receptor beta chains below come from one sample, sequenced in a study of blood T cell repertoires in COVID-19. The table came from immunoSEQ multiplex PCR; TCRdb's copy has only in-frame clones and leaves some out. Among around 160,000 clones listed, almost 85% were seen once. The sequencing input was PBMCs or T cells enriched from blood (not recorded which). These receptors were obtained from a man aged 50 to 60 who had recovered from COVID-19.

The gene calls are TRBV7-3 and TRBJ2-2, with D perhaps matching TRBD2 (5 bases). This CDR3 is built from 16 residues. Germline V gene data show CDR1 as SGHTA and CDR2 as FQGTGA. With 5 bases removed from V and 1 base from J, the gap between germline ends came to 14 bases. The CDR3 spells CASSPKAGLNTGELFF. The CDR3 region has the DNA TGTGCCAGCAGCCCCAAGGCAGGACTGAACACCGGGGAGCTGTTTTTT. Full variable domain (missing parts from reference TRBV7-3 and TRBJ2-2): GAGVSQTPSNKVTEKGKYVELRCDPISGHTALYWYRQSLGQGPEFLIYFQGTGAADDSGLPNDRFFAVRPEGSVSTLKIQRTERGDSAVYLCASSPKAGLNTGELFFGEGSRLTVL.

This chain joins TRBV24-1 and TRBJ2-5; D is undetermined. Germline values: CDR1 KGHDR, CDR2 SFDVKD. V lost 2 bases and J lost 4, with 10 bases in between. The CDR3 totals 14 residues. The CDR3 DNA reads as TGTGCCACCAGTGATTCGCTAGAGAGAGAGACCCAGTACTTC. Protein: CATSDSLERETQYF.

This clone showed up many times. The chain combines TRBV18 with TRBJ1-2, with D possibly being TRBD1 (6 bases). CDR1 and CDR2 (germline): KGHSH, LQKENI. V was cut by 2 bases and J by 6 bases, with 13 bases left in between. This CDR3 comprises 14 residues. CDR3 loop: CASSPSGGANGYTF. The CDR3 DNA is TGTGCCAGCTCACCAAGCGGGGGGGCCAATGGCTACACCTTC.

This rearrangement joins TRBV9 to TRBJ2-2, with 9 positions matching TRBD2. CDR3 length equals 16 residues. Unmatched junction bases numbered 8, after V lost 0 bases and J lost 8 bases. CDR1 SGDLS and CDR2 YYNGEE come from the germline V gene. CDR3: CASSVDPGLALGELFF. The CDR3 DNA is TGTGCCAGCAGCGTAGACCCGGGACTAGCCCTTGGGGAGCTGTTTTTT.

The V call is TRBV3-1 (or the pseudogene TRBV3-2), the J call TRBJ1-3; 10 bases are shared with TRBD1. Trimming cost V 4 bases and J 1 base; bases outside gene matches: 7. The CDR3 has 17 residues. Germline assignment: CDR1 LGHDT and CDR2 YNNKEL (reference sequence). The chain's CDR3 is CASSPWTGGRSGNTIYF. CDR3 in DNA: TGTGCCAGCAGCCCTTGGACAGGGGGTAGGTCTGGAAACACCATATATTTT.

This rearrangement joins TRBV9 to TRBJ2-3; 14 nucleotides agree with TRBD2. Germline V gene lookup returns CDR1 SGDLS and CDR2 YYNGEE. CDR3 length: 17 amino acids. The V and J ends lost 1 base and 4 bases, in that order; junction bases with no gene match: 5. CDR3 sequence: CASSVSGTSGGSDTQYF. In DNA, the CDR3 is TGTGCCAGCAGCGTAAGCGGGACTAGCGGGGGCTCAGATACGCAGTATTTT.

V is TRBV6-5 and J is TRBJ1-1; D may be TRBD1 (6 bases). V was shortened by 0 bases and J by 3 bases, with 11 bases between the two germline ends. CDR3 length equals 15 residues. Germline-derived CDR1 and CDR2 are MNHEY and SVGAGI. The CDR3 loop is CASSYSPGADTEAFF. The CDR3 region has the DNA TGTGCCAGCAGTTACTCCCCAGGGGCGGACACTGAAGCTTTCTTT.

V gene TRBV2 combines with J gene TRBJ2-7; weak D call: TRBD1 (6 bases). Per the germline V gene, CDR1 is SNHLY and CDR2 is FYNNEI. The V end was cut by 6 bases, the J end by 2 bases, with 17 bases between. The CDR3 covers 15 residues. The CDR3: CASRDTGTPTYEQYF. CDR3 in DNA: TGTGCCAGCAGAGACACCGGGACACCCACCTACGAGCAGTACTTC.

This sequence joins TRBV5-4 and TRBJ2-7; D perhaps matches TRBD2 (6 bases). CDR3 size: 15 residues. Trimming removed 2 bases at V and 7 bases at J, with 19 bases between. The germline CDR1 and CDR2 sequences are SGHNT and YYREEE (reference sequence). CDR3 DNA: TGTGCCAGCAGCTTCAGTGCTTTGAGCGCGGGGGAGCAGTACTTC. The encoded protein is CASSFSALSAGEQYF.

This clone has a single count. The V and J genes are TRBV27 and TRBJ1-1; D is possibly TRBD1 (5 bases). V lost 7 bases, J lost 5 bases, and 20 bases lay in between. This CDR3 spans 15 amino acids. Germline V gives CDR1 MNHEY, CDR2 SMNVEV (reference sequence). The CDR3 DNA follows: TGTGCCAGCATATCAAGTTGGGGTAAGGGGACTGAAGCTTTCTTT. As protein: CASISSWGKGTEAFF.

For the CDR3, the DNA is TGTGCCAGCAGTGTGGGGACAGGGCGCAGCTTATACGAGCAGTACTTC. Translated, it gives CASSVGTGRSLYEQYF. This rearrangement joins TRBV6-2 or TRBV6-3 to TRBJ2-7; 9 bases fit TRBD1. The ends lost 5 bases at V and 4 bases at J; junction bases unmatched: 12. The germline V gene has CDR1 MNHEY and CDR2 SVGEGT. This CDR3 comprises 16 residues.

This rearrangement joins TRBV7-9 to TRBJ2-1; TRBD2 aligns across 12 bases. Germline CDR1 SEHNR, CDR2 FQNEAQ (reference sequence). CDR3 length equals 15 residues. J was trimmed by 3 bases and V by 3 bases; bases with no gene match: 0. The CDR3 DNA reads TGTGCCAGCAGCTTGACTAGCGGGGGCTACAATGAGCAGTTCTTC. Translation: CASSLTSGGYNEQFF.

The rearrangement uses TRBV6-1 and TRBJ2-5, with a weak D call TRBD2 (7 bases). CDR1 and CDR2 from the germline V gene are MNHNS and SASEGT. The CDR3 sequence is 19 residues long. The V end was cut by 0 bases, the J end by 1 base, with 21 bases between. CDR3 sequence: CASSEARVRGGRFQETQYF. CDR3 bases: TGTGCCAGCAGTGAAGCGCGGGTTAGGGGGGGCCGCTTCCAAGAGACCCAGTACTTC.

The chain combines TRBV7-3 with TRBJ2-5, with 13 bases identical to TRBD2. The CDR3 spans 18 residues. Trimming cost V 5 bases and J 0 bases; bases outside gene matches: 9. Germline CDR1 SGHTA, CDR2 FQGTGA. CDR3 residues: CASSRGTSGAEYQETQYF. CDR3 DNA sequence: TGTGCCAGCAGCCGCGGGACTAGCGGGGCAGAGTACCAAGAGACCCAGTACTTC.

CDR3 in amino acids: CASSVVTSGDYNEQFF. The CDR3 DNA is TGTGCCAGCAGCGTAGTAACTAGCGGGGACTACAATGAGCAGTTCTTC. V and J are TRBV9 and TRBJ2-1, with 10 bases matching TRBD2. J gave up 3 bases and V 0 bases, and 3 bases lay outside the gene matches. Per the germline V gene, CDR1 is SGDLS and CDR2 is YYNGEE. This CDR3 is 16 amino acids long.

The chain uses TRBV7-2 and TRBJ1-6; maybe TRBD1 (6 bases). Germline assignment: CDR1 SGHTA and CDR2 FQGNSA. V was pared by 2 bases and J by 3 bases, with 14 bases between. The CDR3 runs to 17 residues. CDR3 in amino acids: CASSLKGGGFYNSPLHF. The CDR3 DNA reads TGTGCCAGCAGCTTAAAAGGGGGTGGTTTCTATAATTCACCCCTCCACTTT.

The CDR3 region has the DNA TGTGCCAGCAGTTCAAACAGGGACAATCGTGGCTATGAGCAGTTCTTC. Translation gives CASSSNRDNRGYEQFF. The chain employs TRBV6-5 and TRBJ2-1; perhaps TRBD1 as D (6 bases). CDR3 length: 16 residues. V was shortened by 4 bases and J by 8 bases, with 21 bases between the two germline ends. The germline V gene encodes CDR1 MNHEY and CDR2 SVGAGI.

This clone was seen more than once but under ten times. The chain recombines TRBV5-4 with TRBJ1-2, with 9 bases matching TRBD1. The germline CDR1 and CDR2 sequences are SGHNT and YYREEE (reference sequence). The CDR3 spans 14 residues. V was clipped by 4 bases and J by 4 bases; unmatched bases: 5. The CDR3 DNA sequence: TGTGCCAGCAGCGCGGACAGGGGTGCCTATGGCTACACCTTC. Protein product: CASSADRGAYGYTF.

This rearrangement joins TRBV19 to TRBJ2-1; TRBD1 matches at 9 bases. With 6 bases clipped from V and 4 bases from J, the junction kept 4 bases outside the gene matches. The germline V gene has CDR1 LNHDA and CDR2 SQIVND (reference sequence). The CDR3 has 14 amino acids. The chain's CDR3 is CASRRQGVYNEQFF. In nucleotides, the CDR3 is TGTGCCAGTAGACGACAGGGGGTTTACAATGAGCAGTTCTTC.

The rearrangement joins TRBV18 to TRBJ2-1; D not resolved. The CDR3 spans 14 residues. Germline V CDR1 and CDR2: KGHSH, LQKENI. Trimming shortened V by 3 bases and J by 0 bases, and 6 bases separated the two germline ends. The CDR3 bases are TGTGCCAGCTCACCTGGCAGCTCCTACAATGAGCAGTTCTTC. It yields the protein CASSPGSSYNEQFF. Looking up the rest from reference TRBV18 and TRBJ2-1 gives the full variable domain: NAGVMQNPRHLVRRRGQEARLRCSPMKGHSHVYWYRQLPEEGLKFMVYLQKENIIDESGMPKERFSAEFPKEGPSILRIQQVVRGDSAAYFCASSPGSSYNEQFFGPGTRLTVL.

This chain joins TRBV2 and TRBJ2-7; 10 nucleotides line up with TRBD1. CDR1 is SNHLY and CDR2 is FYNNEI in the germline V gene. The ends lost 9 bases at V and 3 bases at J; junction bases unmatched: 11. This CDR3 region has 15 residues. The CDR3 protein is CARTRGQGSDYEQYF. The CDR3 DNA sequence: TGTGCCAGGACACGGGGACAGGGGAGTGACTACGAGCAGTACTTC.

The rearrangement links TRBV6-6 to TRBJ1-1; D gene uncertain. Trimming took off 4 bases at V and 1 base at J, with 10 bases between the two ends. The germline gives CDR1 MNHNY, CDR2 SVGAGI (reference sequence). The CDR3 totals 14 residues. In DNA form, the CDR3 reads TGTGCCAGCAGTTCCCGAGGTGGGAACACTGAAGCTTTCTTT. It encodes CASSSRGGNTEAFF.

This rearrangement joins TRBV2 to TRBJ2-1; D may be TRBD2 (5 bases). The CDR3 sequence is 13 residues long. The V end was cut by 1 base, the J end by 7 bases, with 8 bases between. CDR1 and CDR2 from the germline V gene are SNHLY and FYNNEI. CDR3 DNA: TGTGCCAGCAGTGAAGGGGGAGTAAATGAGCAGTTCTTC. Its translation: CASSEGGVNEQFF.

The chain couples TRBV3-1 (or the pseudogene TRBV3-2) to TRBJ2-7; the match to TRBD2 covers 10 bases. Trimming cost V 2 bases and J 0 bases; bases outside gene matches: 1. The CDR3 totals 15 residues. In germline, CDR1 is LGHDT, CDR2 YNNKEL (reference sequence). The CDR3 DNA reads TGTGCCAGCAGCCAAACTAGCGGGGACTCCTACGAGCAGTACTTC. Translation: CASSQTSGDSYEQYF.

The chain employs TRBV29-1 and TRBJ2-4, with D possibly TRBD1 on 5 matching bases. Germline V gene sequence: CDR1 SQVTM, CDR2 ANQGSEA. V was cut by 6 bases and J by 9 bases, with 15 bases left in between. This CDR3 contains 12 residues. CDR3 amino acids: CSVGSWGGIQYF. The CDR3, as DNA: TGCAGCGTGGGGTCCTGGGGCGGCATTCAGTACTTC.

This clone was recorded a few times. The V call is TRBV7-2, the J call TRBJ2-7, with D perhaps matching TRBD1 (6 bases). This CDR3 comprises 14 residues. Germline-derived CDR1 and CDR2 are SGHTA and FQGNSA. V shed 1 base and J shed 5 bases, with 12 bases lying between them. The CDR3 DNA sequence: TGTGCCAGCAGCTTAGTTGCACAGGGTCACGAGCAGTACTTC. Translation: CASSLVAQGHEQYF.

V gene TRBV20-1 combines with J gene TRBJ1-5; D gene unclear. The ends were cut back, 4 bases at V and 8 bases at J, with 9 bases in the middle. This CDR3 spans 11 amino acids. Germline CDR1 reads DFQATT; CDR2 reads SNEGSKA (reference sequence). The CDR3 DNA is TGCAGTGCTAAGCTTCTAGAGCCCCAGCATTTT. Its protein product is CSAKLLEPQHF.

DNA for the CDR3: TGTGCCTGGAGTGCGAGGGATGCGAGGACCGGGGAGCTGTTTTTT. Translating it yields CAWSARDARTGELFF. This chain joins TRBV30 and TRBJ2-2, with a possible D match to TRBD2 (5 bases). The V gene's germline CDR1 is GTSNPN and CDR2 SVGIG (reference sequence). Trimming cost V 1 base and J 5 bases, with 14 bases left between them. The length of the CDR3 is 15 residues.

The rearrangement joins TRBV7-6 to TRBJ2-3; 12 nucleotides align to TRBD2. The CDR3 covers 16 residues. Trimming removed 3 bases from V and 3 bases from J; junction bases left unmatched: 4. Germline CDR1 and CDR2: SGHVS and FNYEAQ. The CDR3: CASSFLAGGGTDTQYF. CDR3 nucleotides: TGTGCCAGCAGCTTTCTAGCGGGAGGGGGGACAGATACGCAGTATTTT.

The rearrangement uses TRBV11-2 and TRBJ2-3, with D possibly matching TRBD1 (7 bases). CDR1 is SGHAT, CDR2 FQNNGV, per germline. CDR3 length: 16 residues. V was clipped by 2 bases and J by 2 bases, with 14 bases between them. The CDR3 here is CASSLLEGALTDTQYF. CDR3 sequence (DNA): TGTGCCAGCAGCTTACTGGAGGGGGCGCTCACAGATACGCAGTATTTT.

The CDR3 DNA follows: TGTGCCAGCAGTTTATCACCCAAGGGACTTTTCACCGGGGAGCTGTTTTTT. Amino acids: CASSLSPKGLFTGELFF. The chain links TRBV28 to TRBJ2-2; weak D call: TRBD2 (6 bases). Germline CDR1 reads MDHEN; CDR2 reads SYDVKM. CDR3 length equals 17 residues. Trimming stripped 1 base from V and 4 bases from J, with 16 bases between.

J is TRBJ2-1 and V is TRBV4-2; TRBD1 matches 12 bases. The CDR3 consists of 18 residues. Germline V CDR1 and CDR2: LGHNA, YNFKEQ. Trimming at V came to 3 bases and at J to 5 bases, leaving 11 bases not matched to a gene. This CDR3 reads CASSQGRDRGLLDNEQFF. The CDR3 DNA is TGTGCCAGCAGCCAGGGCCGGGACAGGGGGCTTCTCGACAATGAGCAGTTCTTC.